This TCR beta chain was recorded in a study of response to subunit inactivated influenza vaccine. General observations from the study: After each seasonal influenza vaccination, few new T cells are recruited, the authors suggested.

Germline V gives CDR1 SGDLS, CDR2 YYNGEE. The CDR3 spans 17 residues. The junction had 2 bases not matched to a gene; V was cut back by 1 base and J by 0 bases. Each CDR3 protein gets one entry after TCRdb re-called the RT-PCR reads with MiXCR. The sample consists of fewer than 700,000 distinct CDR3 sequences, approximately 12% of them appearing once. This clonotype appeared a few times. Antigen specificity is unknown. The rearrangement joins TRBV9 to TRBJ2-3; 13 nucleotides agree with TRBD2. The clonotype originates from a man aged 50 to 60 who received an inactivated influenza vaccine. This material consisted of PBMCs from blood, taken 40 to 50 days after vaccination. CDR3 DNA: TGTGCCAGCAGCGTAACTAGCGGGAGGGCTAGCACAGATACGCAGTATTTT. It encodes CASSVTSGRASTDTQYF.